The clone carrying this TCR beta chain was seen at least ten times. Antigen unknown. This sample is part of a study of T cells in Graves' hyperthyroidism and ophthalmopathy. Study information: Pretreatment peripheral blood was obtained at initial diagnosis.

Amplification yielded TCR beta CDR3 regions, with RNA transcripts as the source. The TCR CDR3 was amplified in a first-round RT-PCR using the HTBI primer set. TCRdb re-called the multiplex PCR reads with MiXCR, one entry per CDR3 protein. The profile shows approximately 630,000 distinct CDR3 sequences, roughly 16% of them singletons. Losses at the gene ends were 5 bases for V and 5 bases for J; bases not matched to a gene: 9. Germline CDR1 and CDR2: MDHEN and SYDVKM. CDR3 length: 15 amino acids. The PBMCs were taken from around 9 ml of fresh peripheral blood. Findings and limits, study-wide: Peripheral blood also featured most of the thyroid clonotypes expanded above 0.001. It was a median about 6 months before onset that the model predicted ophthalmopathy.

Input material: blood. This clonotype was obtained from a woman in her 30s with Graves' hyperthyroidism. The chain uses TRBV28 and TRBJ2-5; 9 bases map to TRBD1. CDR3 amino acids: CASSTRTGDLETQYF. CDR3 bases: TGTGCCAGCAGTACCCGGACAGGGGATTTGGAGACCCAGTACTTC.